This T cell receptor beta chain was captured by sequencing in a study of beta chain features in type 1 diabetes. Notes on this clone: Its antigen is still unknown.

This CDR3 comprises 17 residues. Germline assignment: CDR1 LNHDA and CDR2 SQIVND (reference sequence). J lost 8 bases, V lost 2 bases, and 16 bases had no gene match. Expressed TCRB transcripts were sequenced after all isolated RNA was converted to cDNA. Clones were read by immunoSEQ multiplex PCR, and TCRdb kept only the in-frame ones, dropping some. The table lists 250,000 to 350,000 clones, approximately 15% of them singletons. Points from the study as a whole: Shorter TCRB CDR3s, moderately but significantly so, were found in Type 1 diabetes patients in all four CD4+ subsets.

This receptor was taken from a man younger than 30 with type 1 diabetes. The chain combines TRBV19 with TRBJ1-2; 8 positions agree with TRBD1. Sequences were obtained from naive CD4+ T cells from blood. The CDR3 DNA sequence: TGTGCCAGTAGTATACTTCGGGATAAGACAGGGGTTGTCGGCTACACCTTC. Its translation is CASSILRDKTGVVGYTF.